This T cell receptor (beta chain) was observed in a study of CD8 T cells in Susac syndrome. As for the study in general: Roughly six sequenced Susac syndrome patients had clinically active disease, while about 8 were in remission.

Remarks on this clonotype: The antigen remains undetermined.

The study's findings and limits: Susac-specific public clones found in total CD8+ repertoires numbered roughly 15, and those in CD8+ TEMRA repertoires numbered five.

RNA, at roughly 0.5 to 1 ug, was reverse transcribed with random hexamers. TCRdb reanalysed the immunoSEQ multiplex PCR reads using MiXCR and keeps one entry per CDR3 protein. Seen here are 92,000 or so distinct CDR3 sequences, 95% to 96% observed once, and the top ten hold about 0.68%. V shed 5 bases, J shed 1 base, and the junction held 7 bases outside the gene matches. The V gene's germline CDR1 is LNHDA and CDR2 SQIVND (reference sequence). This CDR3 is built from 15 residues. This receptor was obtained from a human donor with Susac syndrome. The chain links TRBV19 to TRBJ2-5; 7 bases map to TRBD2. The material sequenced was CD8+ T cells from PBMCs. The CDR3 spells CASSRTGGIQETQYF. CDR3 DNA sequence: TGTGCCAGTAGTCGTACCGGGGGGATCCAAGAGACCCAGTACTTC. Filled out from reference TRBV19 and TRBJ2-5, the complete variable domain reads DGGITQSPKYLFRKEGQNVTLSCEQNLNHDAMYWYRQDPGQGLRLIYYSQIVNDFQKGDIAEGYSVSREKKESFPLTVTSAQKNPTAFYLCASSRTGGIQETQYFGPGTRLLVL.